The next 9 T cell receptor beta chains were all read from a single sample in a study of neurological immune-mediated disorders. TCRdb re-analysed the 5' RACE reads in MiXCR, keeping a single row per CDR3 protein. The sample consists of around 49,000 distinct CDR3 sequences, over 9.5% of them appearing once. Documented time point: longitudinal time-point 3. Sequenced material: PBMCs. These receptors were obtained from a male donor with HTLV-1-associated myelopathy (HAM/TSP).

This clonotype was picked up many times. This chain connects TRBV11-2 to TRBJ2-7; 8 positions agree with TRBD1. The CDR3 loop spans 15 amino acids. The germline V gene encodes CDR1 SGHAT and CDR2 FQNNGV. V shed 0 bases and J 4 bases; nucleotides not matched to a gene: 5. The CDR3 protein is CASSLDATGVYEQYF. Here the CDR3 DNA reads TGTGCCAGCAGCTTAGATGCGACAGGGGTTTACGAGCAGTACTTC.

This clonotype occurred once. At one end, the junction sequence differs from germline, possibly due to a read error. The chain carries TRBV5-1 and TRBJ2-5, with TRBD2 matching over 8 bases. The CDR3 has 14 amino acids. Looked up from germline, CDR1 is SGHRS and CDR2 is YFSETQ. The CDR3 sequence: CASSLASGQETHYF. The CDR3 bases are TGCGCCAGCAGCTTGGCTAGCGGGCAAGAGACCCATTACTTC. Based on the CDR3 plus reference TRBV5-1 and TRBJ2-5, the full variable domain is KAGVTQTPRYLIKTRGQQVTLSCSPISGHRSVSWYQQTPGQGLQFLFEYFSETQRNKGNFPGRFSGRQFSNSRSEMNVSTLELGDSALYLCASSLASGQETHYFGPGTRLLVL.

In nucleotides, the CDR3 is TGTGCCAGCAGTCGGGGGGCTGGCGAGACCCAGTACTTC. Amino acid sequence: CASSRGAGETQYF. V is TRBV2 and J is TRBJ2-5; D possibly corresponds to TRBD2 (7 bases). The CDR3 runs 13 residues. Germline V gene lookup returns CDR1 SNHLY and CDR2 FYNNEI. Trimming left V 5 bases short and J 5 bases short, with 12 bases between.

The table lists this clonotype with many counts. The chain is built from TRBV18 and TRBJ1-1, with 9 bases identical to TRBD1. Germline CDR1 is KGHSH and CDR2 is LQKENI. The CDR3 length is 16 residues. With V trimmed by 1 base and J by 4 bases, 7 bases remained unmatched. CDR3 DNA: TGTGCCAGCTCACCACGGGGGGACAGGGAGTTCACTGAAGCTTTCTTT. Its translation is CASSPRGDREFTEAFF.

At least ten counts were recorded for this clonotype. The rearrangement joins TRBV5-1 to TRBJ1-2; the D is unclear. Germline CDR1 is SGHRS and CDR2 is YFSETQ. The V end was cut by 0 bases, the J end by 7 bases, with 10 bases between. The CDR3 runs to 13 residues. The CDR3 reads CASSLDGFGGYTF. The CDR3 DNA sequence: TGCGCCAGCAGCTTGGATGGATTCGGTGGCTACACCTTC.

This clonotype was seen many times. In DNA form, the CDR3 reads TGCAGTGCTAGGGCGGACAGGGACCGTAATGAAAAACTGTTTTTT. Encoded protein: CSARADRDRNEKLFF. The chain carries TRBV20-1 and TRBJ1-4, with 8 nucleotides matching TRBD1. The CDR3 runs 15 residues. V was pared by 3 bases and J by 4 bases, with 7 bases of the junction left unmatched. Per germline, CDR1 DFQATT and CDR2 SNEGSKA (reference sequence).

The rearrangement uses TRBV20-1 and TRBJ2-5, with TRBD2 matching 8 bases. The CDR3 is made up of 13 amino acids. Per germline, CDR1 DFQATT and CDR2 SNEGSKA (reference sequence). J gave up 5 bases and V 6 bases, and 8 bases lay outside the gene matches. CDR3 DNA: TGCAGTGCCCCGGGACTAGGTGGGGAGACCCAGTACTTC. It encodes CSAPGLGGETQYF.

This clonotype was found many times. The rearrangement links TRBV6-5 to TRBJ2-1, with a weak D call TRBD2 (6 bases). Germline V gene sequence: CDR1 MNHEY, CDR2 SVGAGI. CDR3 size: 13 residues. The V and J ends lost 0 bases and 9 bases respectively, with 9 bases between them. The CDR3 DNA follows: TGTGCCAGCAGTTACTCGAGGAGGGGTGAGCAGTTCTTC. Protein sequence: CASSYSRRGEQFF.

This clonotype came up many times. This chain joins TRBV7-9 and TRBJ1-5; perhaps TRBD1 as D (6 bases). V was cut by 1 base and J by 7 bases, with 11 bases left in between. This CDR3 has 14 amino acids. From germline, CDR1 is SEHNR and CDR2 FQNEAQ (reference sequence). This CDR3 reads CASSLVGGEQPQHF. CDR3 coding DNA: TGTGCCAGCAGCTTAGTGGGGGGCGAGCAGCCCCAGCATTTT.